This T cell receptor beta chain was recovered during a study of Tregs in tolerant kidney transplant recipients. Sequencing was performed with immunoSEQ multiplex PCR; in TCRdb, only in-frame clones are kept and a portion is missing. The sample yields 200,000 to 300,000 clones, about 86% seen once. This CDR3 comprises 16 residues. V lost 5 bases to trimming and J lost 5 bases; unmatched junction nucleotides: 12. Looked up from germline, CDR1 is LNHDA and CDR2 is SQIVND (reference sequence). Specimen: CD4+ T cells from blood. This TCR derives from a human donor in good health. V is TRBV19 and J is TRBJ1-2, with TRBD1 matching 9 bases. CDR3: CASSVTAGQGLYGYTF. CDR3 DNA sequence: TGTGCCAGTAGTGTGACGGCGGGACAGGGCCTATATGGCTACACCTTC.